Here is one T cell receptor (beta chain) with its context. At one boundary the junction diverges from the germline segment, which might be a read error. This sample was taken from a study of cytomegalovirus exposure and HLA in healthy donors. 13 Jbeta primers and 60 Vbeta primers were used for the PCR. Assay: immunoSEQ multiplex PCR; the TCRdb copy retains only in-frame clones and omits some. The sample records more than 95,000 clones, around 73% being singletons. The germline CDR1 and CDR2 sequences are SGHTA and FQGNSA. The CDR3 is 13 amino acids. The chain joins TRBV7-2 to TRBJ1-5, with D possibly TRBD1 on 5 matching bases. The sample consisted of PBMCs. The clonotype originates from a man aged 25 to 45 in good health and CMV-seronegative. CDR3 nucleotide sequence: TGTGCCAGCAGCTTAGAGACACAGGCCACCATGGATTTT. It yields the protein CASSLETQATMDF.